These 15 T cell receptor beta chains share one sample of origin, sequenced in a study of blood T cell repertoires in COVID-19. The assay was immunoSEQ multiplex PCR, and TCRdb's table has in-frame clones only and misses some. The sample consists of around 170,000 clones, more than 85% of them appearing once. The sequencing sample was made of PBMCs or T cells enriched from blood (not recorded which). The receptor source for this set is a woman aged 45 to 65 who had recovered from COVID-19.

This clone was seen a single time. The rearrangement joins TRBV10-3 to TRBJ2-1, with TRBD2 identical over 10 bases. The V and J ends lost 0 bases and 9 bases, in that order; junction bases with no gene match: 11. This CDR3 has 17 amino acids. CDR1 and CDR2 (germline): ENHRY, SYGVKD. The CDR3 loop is CAISESASGRVSVEQFF. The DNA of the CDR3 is TGTGCCATCAGTGAGTCGGCCAGCGGGAGGGTGTCGGTTGAGCAGTTCTTC.

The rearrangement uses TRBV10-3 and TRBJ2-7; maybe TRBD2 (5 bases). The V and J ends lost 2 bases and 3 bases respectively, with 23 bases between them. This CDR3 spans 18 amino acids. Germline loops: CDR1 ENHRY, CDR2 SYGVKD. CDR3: CAISEDLASGRIHYEQYF. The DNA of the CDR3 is TGTGCCATCAGTGAGGACCTAGCCTCAGGACGAATACACTACGAGCAGTACTTC.

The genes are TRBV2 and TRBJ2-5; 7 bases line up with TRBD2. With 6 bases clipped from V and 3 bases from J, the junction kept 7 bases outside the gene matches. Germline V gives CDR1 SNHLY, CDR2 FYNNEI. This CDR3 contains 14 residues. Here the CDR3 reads CASRFFAGEETQYF. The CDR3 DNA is TGTGCCAGCAGGTTTTTTGCGGGAGAAGAGACCCAGTACTTC.

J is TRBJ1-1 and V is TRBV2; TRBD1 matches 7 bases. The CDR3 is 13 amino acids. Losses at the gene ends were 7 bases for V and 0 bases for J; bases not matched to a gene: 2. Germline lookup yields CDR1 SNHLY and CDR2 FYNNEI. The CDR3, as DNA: TGTGCCAGCACGACAGGGATGAACACTGAAGCTTTCTTT. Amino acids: CASTTGMNTEAFF.

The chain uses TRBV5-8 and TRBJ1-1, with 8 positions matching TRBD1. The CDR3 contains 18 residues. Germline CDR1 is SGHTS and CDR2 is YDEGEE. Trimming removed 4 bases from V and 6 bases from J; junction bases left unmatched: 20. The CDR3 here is CASSPYEIWTGNSPEAFF. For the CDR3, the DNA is TGTGCCAGCAGCCCGTACGAAATTTGGACAGGGAATTCCCCTGAAGCTTTCTTT.

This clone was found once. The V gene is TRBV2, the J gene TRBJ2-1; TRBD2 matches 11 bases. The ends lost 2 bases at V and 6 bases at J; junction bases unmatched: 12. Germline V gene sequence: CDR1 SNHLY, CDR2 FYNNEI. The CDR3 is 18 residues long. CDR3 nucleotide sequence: TGTGCCAGCAGTGAATGGGCTAGCGGGGGGTCATGGGGCAATGAGCAGTTCTTC. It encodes CASSEWASGGSWGNEQFF.

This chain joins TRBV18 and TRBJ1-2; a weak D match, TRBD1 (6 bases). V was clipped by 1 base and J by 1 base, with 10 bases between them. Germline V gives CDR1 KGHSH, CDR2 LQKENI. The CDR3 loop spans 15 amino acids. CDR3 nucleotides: TGTGCCAGCTCACCACGACAGGACCATAACTATGGCTACACCTTC. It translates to CASSPRQDHNYGYTF. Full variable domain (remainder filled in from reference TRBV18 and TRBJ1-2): NAGVMQNPRHLVRRRGQEARLRCSPMKGHSHVYWYRQLPEEGLKFMVYLQKENIIDESGMPKERFSAEFPKEGPSILRIQQVVRGDSAAYFCASSPRQDHNYGYTFGSGTRLTVV.

CDR3 residues: CASSQVGATGELFF. The CDR3 nucleotides read TGCGCCAGCAGCCAAGTAGGGGCGACCGGGGAGCTGTTTTTT. The gene calls are TRBV4-1 and TRBJ2-2; weak D call: TRBD1 (5 bases). Trimming removed 1 base at V and 5 bases at J, with 8 bases between. Germline V gene sequence: CDR1 MGHRA, CDR2 YSYEKL. This CDR3 comprises 14 residues.

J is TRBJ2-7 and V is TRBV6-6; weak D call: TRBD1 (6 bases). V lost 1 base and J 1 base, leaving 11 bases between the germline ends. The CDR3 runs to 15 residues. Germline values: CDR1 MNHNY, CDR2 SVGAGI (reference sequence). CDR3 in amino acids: CASSYLGGQSYEQYF. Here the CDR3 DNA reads TGTGCCAGCAGTTACTTAGGAGGACAGTCCTACGAGCAGTACTTC.

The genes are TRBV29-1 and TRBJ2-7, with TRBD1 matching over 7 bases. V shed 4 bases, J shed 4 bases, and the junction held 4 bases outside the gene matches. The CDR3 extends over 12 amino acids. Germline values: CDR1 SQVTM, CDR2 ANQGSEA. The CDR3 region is CSVVSGGYEQYF. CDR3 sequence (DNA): TGCAGCGTTGTGTCAGGGGGATACGAGCAGTACTTC.

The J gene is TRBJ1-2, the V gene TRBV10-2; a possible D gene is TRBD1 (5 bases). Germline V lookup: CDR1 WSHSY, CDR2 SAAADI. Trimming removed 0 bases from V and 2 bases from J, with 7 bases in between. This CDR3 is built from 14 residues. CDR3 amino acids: CASSESGGNYGYTF. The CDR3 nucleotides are TGCGCCAGCAGTGAGTCCGGGGGGAACTATGGCTACACCTTC.

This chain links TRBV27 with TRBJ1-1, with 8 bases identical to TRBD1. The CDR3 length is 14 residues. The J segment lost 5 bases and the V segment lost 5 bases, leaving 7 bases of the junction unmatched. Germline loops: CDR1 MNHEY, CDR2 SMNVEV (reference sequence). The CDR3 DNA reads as TGTGCCAGCAGTCCCAGGGGGCTTAGGACTGAAGCTTTCTTT. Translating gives CASSPRGLRTEAFF.

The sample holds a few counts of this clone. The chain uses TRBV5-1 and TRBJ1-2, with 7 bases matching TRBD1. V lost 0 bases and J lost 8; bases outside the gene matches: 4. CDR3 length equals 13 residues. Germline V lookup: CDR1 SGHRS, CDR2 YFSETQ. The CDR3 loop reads CASSLAGTAGYTF. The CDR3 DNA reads TGCGCCAGCAGCTTGGCAGGGACAGCGGGCTACACCTTC.

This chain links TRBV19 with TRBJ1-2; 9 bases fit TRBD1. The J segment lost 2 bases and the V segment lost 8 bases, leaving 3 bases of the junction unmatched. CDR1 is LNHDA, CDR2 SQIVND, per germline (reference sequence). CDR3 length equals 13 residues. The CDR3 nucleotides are TGTGCCAGTCGGGGACAGGGCAACTATGGCTACACCTTC. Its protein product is CASRGQGNYGYTF.

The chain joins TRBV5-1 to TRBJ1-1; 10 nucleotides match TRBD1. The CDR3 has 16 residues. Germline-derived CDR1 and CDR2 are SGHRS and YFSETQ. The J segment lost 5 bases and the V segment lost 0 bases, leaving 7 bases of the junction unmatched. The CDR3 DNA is TGCGCCAGCAGCTTGGCCGGGACAGGGGCGGATACTGAAGCTTTCTTT. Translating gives CASSLAGTGADTEAFF.